A single sample is the source of the 18 T cell receptor beta chains below, sequenced in a study of blood T cell repertoires in COVID-19. The method was immunoSEQ multiplex PCR; TCRdb's version includes in-frame clones alone and lacks a portion of them. The table lists 110,000 to 150,000 clones, approximately 84% of them singletons. Sequences were obtained from PBMCs or T cells enriched from blood (not recorded which). These receptors all stem from a woman between 18 and 29 years old who had been exposed to COVID-19.

The rearrangement joins TRBV30 to TRBJ2-7, with D maybe TRBD1 (6 bases). CDR1 and CDR2 (germline): GTSNPN, SVGIG (reference sequence). Between the trimmed V and J ends, which lost 0 bases and 3 bases, there was a span of 18 bases. CDR3 size: 16 residues. Written as DNA, the CDR3 is TGTGCCTGGAGTGTACAGGGAACAGGCAATTTCTACGAGCAGTACTTC. This encodes CAWSVQGTGNFYEQYF.

This chain links TRBV27 with TRBJ2-7; D is unclear. V was clipped by 0 bases and J by 0 bases, with 9 bases between them. The CDR3 extends over 15 amino acids. Germline V gene lookup returns CDR1 MNHEY and CDR2 SMNVEV (reference sequence). CDR3 sequence reads: CASSLSTVSSYEQYF. The CDR3 nucleotides are TGTGCCAGCAGTTTATCCACAGTCAGCTCCTACGAGCAGTACTTC.

The rearrangement uses TRBV5-1 and TRBJ1-1, with 9 nucleotides matching TRBD1. V trimming: 3 bases; J trimming: 0 bases; junction bases outside the gene matches: 9. This CDR3 is 17 amino acids long. CDR1 SGHRS and CDR2 YFSETQ come from the germline V gene. The CDR3 sequence is CASSSVPGQGLNTEAFF. The DNA for the CDR3 is TGCGCCAGCAGCTCCGTCCCGGGACAGGGATTGAACACTGAAGCTTTCTTT.

The chain is built from TRBV19 and TRBJ1-5; D is undetermined. With 5 bases removed from V and 1 base from J, the gap between germline ends came to 6 bases. The CDR3 spans 13 residues. The V gene's germline CDR1 is LNHDA and CDR2 SQIVND (reference sequence). CDR3 DNA: TGTGCCAGTAGTCTATCCAGCAATCAGCCCCAGCATTTT. It specifies CASSLSSNQPQHF.

The V and J genes are TRBV15 and TRBJ1-4, with D tentatively TRBD1 (5 bases). This CDR3 has 13 residues. V shed 7 bases and J shed 8 bases, with 14 bases lying between them. Per germline, CDR1 LNHNV and CDR2 YYDKDF (reference sequence). In DNA, the CDR3 is TGTGCCACCACCCCGGGGGAGGGGGAAAAACTGTTTTTT. Translated: CATTPGEGEKLFF.

The rearrangement links TRBV19 to TRBJ2-3, with 7 bases fitting TRBD2. Trimming removed 4 bases from V and 4 bases from J; junction bases left unmatched: 8. The CDR3 consists of 15 residues. CDR1 is LNHDA and CDR2 is SQIVND in the germline V gene (reference sequence). CDR3 amino acids: CASSRTSVAPDTQYF. The CDR3 DNA sequence: TGTGCCAGTAGTAGAACTAGCGTGGCCCCAGATACGCAGTATTTT. Variable domain in full (rest from reference TRBV19 and TRBJ2-3): DGGITQSPKYLFRKEGQNVTLSCEQNLNHDAMYWYRQDPGQGLRLIYYSQIVNDFQKGDIAEGYSVSREKKESFPLTVTSAQKNPTAFYLCASSRTSVAPDTQYFGPGTRLTVL.

The V gene is TRBV11-2, the J gene TRBJ1-4; possibly TRBD1 for D (5 bases). Germline CDR1 is SGHAT and CDR2 is FQNNGV. V was shortened by 5 bases and J by 1 base, with 11 bases between the two germline ends. CDR3 length equals 15 residues. CDR3 sequence (DNA): TGTGCCAGCAGCCAGAACAGGTTAACTAATGAAAAACTGTTTTTT. Its protein is CASSQNRLTNEKLFF. The variable domain in full, completed from reference TRBV11-2 and TRBJ1-4, reads EAGVAQSPRYKIIEKRQSVAFWCNPISGHATLYWYQQILGQGPKLLIQFQNNGVVDDSQLPKDRFSAERLKGVDSTLKIQPAKLEDSAVYLCASSQNRLTNEKLFFGSGTQLSVL.

The chain is built from TRBV11-2 and TRBJ2-7; D is perhaps TRBD2 (5 bases). There are 13 residues in the CDR3. CDR1 is SGHAT, CDR2 FQNNGV, per germline. V lost 3 bases to trimming and J lost 2 bases, with 8 bases between them. The CDR3 loop is CASSLSSTYEQYF. Written as DNA, the CDR3 is TGTGCCAGCAGCTTGTCTAGCACCTACGAGCAGTACTTC.

V gene TRBV18 combines with J gene TRBJ2-7, with D possibly being TRBD2 (5 bases). V was pared by 0 bases and J by 3 bases, with 12 bases between. The CDR3 is made up of 15 amino acids. Germline CDR1 and CDR2: KGHSH and LQKENI. CDR3 DNA: TGTGCCAGCTCACCACCGAGTCTTCGGGGCTACGAGCAGTACTTC. This gives the protein CASSPPSLRGYEQYF.

The chain links TRBV5-6 to TRBJ2-2, with 7 bases aligning to TRBD1. From germline, CDR1 is SGHDT and CDR2 YYEEEE. V trimming: 5 bases; J trimming: 4 bases; junction bases outside the gene matches: 11. The CDR3 contains 16 residues. The CDR3 sequence is CASRSNTGTATGELFF. DNA for the CDR3: TGTGCCAGCAGATCAAACACCGGGACAGCCACCGGGGAGCTGTTTTTT.

The chain carries TRBV5-5 and TRBJ1-2; 7 bases fit TRBD1. CDR3 size: 17 residues. With V trimmed by 2 bases and J by 6 bases, 16 bases remained unmatched. Germline V gene sequence: CDR1 SGHKS, CDR2 YYEKEE (reference sequence). The CDR3 region has the DNA TGTGCCAGCAGCTTCCAGCCTATGACAGGGTCGGTGAATGGCTACACCTTC. Its protein product is CASSFQPMTGSVNGYTF.

The chain combines TRBV7-9 with TRBJ1-2, with 10 bases that match TRBD1. The J segment lost 5 bases and the V segment lost 5 bases, leaving 8 bases of the junction unmatched. CDR1 SEHNR and CDR2 FQNEAQ come from the germline V gene (reference sequence). The CDR3 consists of 15 residues. CDR3: CASSQGQGIRYGYTF. CDR3 bases: TGTGCCAGCAGCCAGGGACAGGGGATAAGATATGGCTACACCTTC.

V usage is TRBV20-1 and J usage is TRBJ2-3; D perhaps matches TRBD2 (5 bases). There are 12 residues in the CDR3. Germline V gene data show CDR1 as DFQATT and CDR2 as SNEGSKA (reference sequence). V was pared by 3 bases and J by 4 bases, with 8 bases between. The DNA for the CDR3 is TGCAGTGCTAGTGAACTAGCAGATACGCAGTATTTT. Translating gives CSASELADTQYF.

The CDR3 loop is CASSQRSEQFF. In nucleotides, the CDR3 is TGTGCCAGTAGTCAAAGGAGTGAGCAGTTCTTC. The J gene is TRBJ2-1, the V gene TRBV19; D ambiguous. The CDR3 covers 11 residues. Germline V CDR1 and CDR2: LNHDA, SQIVND (reference sequence). V was clipped by 5 bases and J by 9 bases, with 8 bases between them. Based on the CDR3 plus reference TRBV19 and TRBJ2-1, the full variable domain is DGGITQSPKYLFRKEGQNVTLSCEQNLNHDAMYWYRQDPGQGLRLIYYSQIVNDFQKGDIAEGYSVSREKKESFPLTVTSAQKNPTAFYLCASSQRSEQFFGPGTRLTVL.

The chain couples TRBV28 to TRBJ1-2, with a possible D match to TRBD1 (6 bases). CDR3 length: 14 residues. Trimming pared 10 bases from V and 0 bases from J, leaving 15 bases between. Looked up from germline, CDR1 is MDHEN and CDR2 is SYDVKM. The CDR3 region has the DNA TGTGCCATCCGCGACCGGACAGCTAACTATGGCTACACCTTC. It codes for CAIRDRTANYGYTF.

The chain combines TRBV6-6 with TRBJ2-3, with D possibly TRBD1 on 6 matching bases. V was cut by 2 bases and J by 3 bases, with 12 bases left in between. Per the germline V gene, CDR1 is MNHNY and CDR2 is SVGAGI (reference sequence). The CDR3 totals 15 residues. CDR3 in DNA: TGTGCCAGCAGTTACAACAGGGAACGGACAGATACGCAGTATTTT. This translates into CASSYNRERTDTQYF.

The rearrangement links TRBV10-3 to TRBJ2-7; 7 positions match TRBD1. This CDR3 contains 15 residues. The V gene's germline CDR1 is ENHRY and CDR2 SYGVKD. After removal of 4 bases from V and 1 base from J, the junction contained 7 bases not matched to a gene. The CDR3: CAISGVDRASYEQYF. The CDR3, as DNA: TGTGCCATCAGTGGGGTAGACAGGGCATCCTACGAGCAGTACTTC.

The V gene is TRBV6-5, the J gene TRBJ2-1, with D possibly being TRBD1 (6 bases). The CDR3 extends over 16 amino acids. The V and J ends lost 2 bases and 8 bases respectively, with 19 bases between them. Germline CDR1 is MNHEY and CDR2 is SVGAGI. CDR3 DNA: TGTGCCAGCAGTTACCAGGGGCCCGACCTACAGGATGAGCAGTTCTTC. It translates to CASSYQGPDLQDEQFF.